These 27 T cell receptor beta chains came from one sample sequenced in a study of T cells in Graves' hyperthyroidism and ophthalmopathy. The investigators amplified TCR beta CDR3 regions from RNA transcripts. Using the HTBI primer set, a first-round RT-PCR was run on the TCR CDR3. Each CDR3 protein is one row after TCRdb ran MiXCR on the multiplex PCR reads. The sample lists 490,000 or so distinct CDR3 sequences; around a fifth were seen once. The sequenced sample consisted of blood. Source of these receptors: a woman in her 70s with Graves' ophthalmopathy.

The rearrangement uses TRBV3-1 and TRBJ2-1; 12 nucleotides align to TRBD2. V was pared by 4 bases and J by 8 bases, with 12 bases of the junction left unmatched. Germline V gene lookup returns CDR1 LGHDT and CDR2 YNNKEL (reference sequence). The CDR3 totals 17 residues. The CDR3 protein is CASSPTTRLAGADEQFF. In DNA form, the CDR3 reads TGTGCCAGCAGCCCGACAACCAGACTAGCGGGAGCCGATGAGCAGTTCTTC.

The chain is built from TRBV3-1 and TRBJ2-5; TRBD2 aligns across 9 bases. This CDR3 is built from 15 residues. The germline V gene encodes CDR1 LGHDT and CDR2 YNNKEL (reference sequence). With V trimmed by 1 base and J by 1 base, 1 base remained unmatched. The CDR3: CASSQVAGAQETQYF. CDR3 nucleotide sequence: TGTGCCAGCAGCCAAGTAGCGGGGGCCCAAGAGACCCAGTACTTC.

This clonotype has a single count. J is TRBJ2-7 and V is TRBV6-2 or TRBV6-3; the match to TRBD2 covers 7 bases. This CDR3 is built from 15 residues. Germline CDR1 is MNHEY and CDR2 is SVGEGT. V was clipped by 6 bases and J by 3 bases; unmatched bases: 11. The CDR3 loop reads CASSPMGGSVYEQYF. The CDR3, as DNA: TGTGCCAGCAGCCCCATGGGCGGGAGTGTCTACGAGCAGTACTTC.

This clonotype has a handful of counts. The CDR3 reads CASSPLGTSGSGEQFF. DNA of the CDR3: TGTGCCAGCAGCCCACTTGGGACTAGCGGGAGCGGTGAGCAGTTCTTC. The gene calls are TRBV3-1 and TRBJ2-1, with 14 bases matching TRBD2. J was trimmed by 9 bases and V by 4 bases; bases with no gene match: 8. The germline gives CDR1 LGHDT, CDR2 YNNKEL (reference sequence). This CDR3 contains 16 residues.

This clonotype turned up a few times. The chain links TRBV11-2 to TRBJ1-4; D is unclear. CDR3 length equals 16 residues. V lost 3 bases and J lost 0, with 11 bases in between. Germline loops: CDR1 SGHAT, CDR2 FQNNGV. The CDR3 DNA follows: TGTGCCAGCAGCTTGGCCGGAATCCCAACTAATGAAAAACTGTTTTTT. It is translated as CASSLAGIPTNEKLFF.

In this sample, this clonotype turned up a few times. CDR3 bases: TGTGCCAGCAGCTTAGTGGGGCAACCCTACGAGCAGTACTTC. This sequence encodes CASSLVGQPYEQYF. The V gene is TRBV7-9, the J gene TRBJ2-7, with a possible D match to TRBD1 (5 bases). The length of the CDR3 is 14 residues. Germline V lookup: CDR1 SEHNR, CDR2 FQNEAQ (reference sequence). V lost 1 base to trimming and J lost 2 bases, with 9 bases between them. Together with reference TRBV7-9 and TRBJ2-7, the CDR3 gives the full variable domain: DTGVSQNPRHKITKRGQNVTFRCDPISEHNRLYWYRQTLGQGPEFLTYFQNEAQLEKSRLLSDRFSAERPKGSFSTLEIQRTEQGDSAMYLCASSLVGQPYEQYFGPGTRLTVT.

The rearrangement joins TRBV7-2 to TRBJ2-7, with 9 positions matching TRBD2. J lost 1 base, V lost 5 bases, and 9 bases had no gene match. Per germline, CDR1 SGHTA and CDR2 FQGNSA. The CDR3 loop spans 16 amino acids. For the CDR3, the DNA is TGTGCCAGCAGCCCTAGAACAGCGGGAGGATCCTACGAGCAGTACTTC. This gives the protein CASSPRTAGGSYEQYF. The full variable domain, with the rest looked up from reference TRBV7-2 and TRBJ2-7, is GAGVSQSPSNKVTEKGKDVELRCDPISGHTALYWYRQSLGQGLEFLIYFQGNSAPDKSGLPSDRFSAERTGGSVSTLTIQRTQQEDSAVYLCASSPRTAGGSYEQYFGPGTRLTVT.

Concerning this clonotype itself: A single base separates this from a much larger clone, so it may be a read error. This chain links TRBV2 with TRBJ2-1; D is unresolved. This CDR3 is built from 13 residues. Germline V lookup: CDR1 SNHLY, CDR2 FYNNEI. Here the CDR3 DNA reads TGTGTCAGCAGTGAAGCAGAATACAATGAGCAGTTCTTC. Translating gives CVSSEAEYNEQFF.

As concerns this clonotype: One end of the junction varies from germline; a read error may be responsible. This chain joins TRBV30 and TRBJ2-1; 9 bases are a match to TRBD2. The CDR3 runs 15 residues. Germline assignment: CDR1 GTSNPN and CDR2 SVGIG (reference sequence). The CDR3: CARSPGLAGFNEQFF. In DNA form, the CDR3 reads TGTGCCCGGAGTCCAGGGCTAGCGGGATTCAATGAGCAGTTCTTC.

J is TRBJ1-3 and V is TRBV12-3 or TRBV12-4; tentatively, D is TRBD1 (5 bases). Deletions cut 5 bases from V and 0 bases from J, with 11 bases between. The length of the CDR3 is 15 residues. CDR3 loop: CASSTDSYSGNTIYF. The DNA for the CDR3 is TGTGCCAGCAGTACCGACAGTTACTCTGGAAACACCATATATTTT.

Here the CDR3 DNA reads TGTGCCAGCAGTGAAAGTTTCTGGGGACAGGGGGCCTCCTACGAGCAGTACTTC. Protein product: CASSESFWGQGASYEQYF. The rearrangement links TRBV6-1 to TRBJ2-7; 12 bases line up with TRBD1. Losses at the gene ends were 2 bases for V and 0 bases for J; bases not matched to a gene: 8. Germline V lookup: CDR1 MNHNS, CDR2 SASEGT. CDR3 length: 18 amino acids.

This clonotype was detected a few times. V is TRBV12-3 or TRBV12-4 and J is TRBJ2-7; 9 bases align to TRBD1. This CDR3 has 14 residues. V gave up 6 bases and J gave up 7 bases; unmatched junction bases: 10. DNA of the CDR3: TGTGCCAGCAGGTCCGGGACAGGGCACCAGGAGCAGTACTTC. It codes for CASRSGTGHQEQYF.

Only a few counts were recorded for this clonotype. The chain carries TRBV2 and TRBJ2-7; D is uncertain. Germline lookup yields CDR1 SNHLY and CDR2 FYNNEI. CDR3 size: 14 residues. V dropped 10 bases and J dropped 3 bases, with 19 bases sitting between them. CDR3 bases: TGTGCCACCTCCAGGAGTACGAACGACTACGAGCAGTACTTC. Amino acid sequence: CATSRSTNDYEQYF.

The rearrangement links TRBV14 to TRBJ1-2; D remains unclear. CDR3 length equals 13 residues. Trimming cost V 4 bases and J 8 bases, with 14 bases left between them. Per the germline V gene, CDR1 is SGHDN and CDR2 is FVKESK. The CDR3 DNA follows: TGTGCCAGCAGCCTCCGCACCTTCGTGGGCTACACCTTC. This encodes CASSLRTFVGYTF.

This rearrangement joins TRBV11-3 to TRBJ2-1; 9 bases fit TRBD2. The CDR3 consists of 16 residues. CDR1 and CDR2 (germline): SGHNT, YENEEA. The ends lost 2 bases at V and 5 bases at J; junction bases unmatched: 7. For the CDR3, the DNA is TGTGCCAGCAGCTTAATGGGACTAGCCCCCCACAATGAGCAGTTCTTC. It yields the protein CASSLMGLAPHNEQFF.

Only a few counts were recorded for this clonotype. The chain joins TRBV7-2 to TRBJ2-4; 7 bases are shared with TRBD1. Trimming took 5 bases from V and 3 from J; bases not matched to a gene: 4. Germline-derived CDR1 and CDR2 are SGHTA and FQGNSA. The CDR3 runs 14 residues. The CDR3 region has the DNA TGTGCCAGCAGCGGCAGACAGGGCAAAAACATTCAGTACTTC. Its protein is CASSGRQGKNIQYF.

This clonotype was observed a handful of times. This chain uses TRBV19 with TRBJ1-6, with D possibly matching TRBD1 (6 bases). The CDR3 covers 15 residues. Germline CDR1 LNHDA, CDR2 SQIVND (reference sequence). V shed 11 bases and J shed 6 bases, with 20 bases lying between them. The CDR3 loop is CACNPGAQVNSPLHF. Here the CDR3 DNA reads TGTGCCTGCAACCCAGGGGCTCAGGTTAATTCACCCCTCCACTTT.

This clonotype was seen many times. The rearrangement uses TRBV7-2 and TRBJ2-1; D is perhaps TRBD1 or TRBD2 (6 bases each). CDR1 and CDR2 (germline): SGHTA, FQGNSA. This CDR3 has 16 amino acids. V lost 1 base to trimming and J lost 4 bases, with 14 bases between them. CDR3 protein: CASSLVGGRTYNEQFF. CDR3 in DNA: TGTGCCAGCAGCTTAGTAGGGGGGCGGACTTACAATGAGCAGTTCTTC. The full variable domain, in which reference TRBV7-2 and TRBJ2-1 provide the parts outside the CDR3, is GAGVSQSPSNKVTEKGKDVELRCDPISGHTALYWYRQSLGQGLEFLIYFQGNSAPDKSGLPSDRFSAERTGGSVSTLTIQRTQQEDSAVYLCASSLVGGRTYNEQFFGPGTRLTVL.

This clonotype was detected a few times. The chain employs TRBV12-3 or TRBV12-4 and TRBJ2-7; unclear D gene. Trimming took off 4 bases at V and 3 bases at J, with 16 bases between the two ends. This CDR3 is built from 15 residues. The CDR3 nucleotides read TGTGCCAGCAGTTCTTCACATAAAACTAACTACGAGCAGTACTTC. It codes for CASSSSHKTNYEQYF.

The chain carries TRBV7-9 and TRBJ2-5; D tentatively reads TRBD1 or TRBD2 (5 bases each). V was cut by 3 bases and J by 4 bases, with 15 bases left in between. CDR1 is SEHNR, CDR2 FQNEAQ, per germline (reference sequence). The CDR3 loop spans 15 amino acids. The CDR3 nucleotides are TGTGCCAGCAGCTTCTTGAAACCGGGGCTAGAGACCCAGTACTTC. It specifies CASSFLKPGLETQYF.

The chain has TRBV5-5 and TRBJ2-7, with a weak D call TRBD1 (5 bases). Germline V CDR1 and CDR2: SGHKS, YYEKEE (reference sequence). Between the trimmed V and J ends, which lost 0 bases and 4 bases, there was a span of 14 bases. The CDR3 contains 15 residues. In DNA form, the CDR3 reads TGTGCCAGCAGCTTGGAAGGGGCAGCCCTGTACGAGCAGTACTTC. Its translation: CASSLEGAALYEQYF.

This clonotype was found many times. The CDR3 DNA reads TGTGCCAGCAGGCCTACAGGGTTCGCTGGAAACACCATATATTTT. Its translation is CASRPTGFAGNTIYF. The chain links TRBV12-3 or TRBV12-4 to TRBJ1-3, with D tentatively TRBD1 (6 bases). The CDR3 is made up of 15 amino acids. Trimming cost V 6 bases and J 2 bases, with 14 bases left between them.

This clonotype was observed a few times. The junction shows a germline mismatch at one end, possibly a read error. CDR3 coding DNA: TGTGCCAACAGTTTTCTCGGGAGCTCCTACAATGAGCAGTTCTTC. Protein product: CANSFLGSSYNEQFF. This chain links TRBV27 with TRBJ2-1; D is perhaps TRBD2 (6 bases). The CDR3 loop spans 15 amino acids. Germline CDR1 reads MNHEY; CDR2 reads SMNVEV (reference sequence).

This sequence joins TRBV12-5 and TRBJ2-7, with TRBD1 matching over 11 bases. The CDR3 is 16 amino acids. Unmatched junction bases numbered 4, after V lost 1 base and J lost 2 bases. Germline assignment: CDR1 LGHNT and CDR2 FRNRAP. The CDR3 protein is CASGLGTGGTTYEQYF. The CDR3 DNA is TGTGCTAGTGGTTTGGGGACAGGGGGCACGACCTACGAGCAGTACTTC.

The V call is TRBV12-3 or TRBV12-4, the J call TRBJ1-5; D may be TRBD1 (5 bases). V gave up 11 bases and J gave up 10 bases, with 18 bases separating them. This CDR3 comprises 12 residues. This CDR3 is CADSWGDRPQHF. CDR3 nucleotides: TGTGCCGACAGTTGGGGGGACCGTCCCCAGCATTTT.

This clonotype came up a few times. V is TRBV19 and J is TRBJ1-3, with no clear D. CDR3 length equals 11 residues. Between the trimmed V and J ends, which lost 3 bases and 5 bases, there was a span of 2 bases. Per the germline V gene, CDR1 is LNHDA and CDR2 is SQIVND (reference sequence). This chain's CDR3 is CASSMRNTIYF. The CDR3 nucleotides are TGTGCCAGTAGTATGAGAAACACCATATATTTT. Filled out from reference TRBV19 and TRBJ1-3, the complete variable domain reads DGGITQSPKYLFRKEGQNVTLSCEQNLNHDAMYWYRQDPGQGLRLIYYSQIVNDFQKGDIAEGYSVSREKKESFPLTVTSAQKNPTAFYLCASSMRNTIYFGEGSWLTVV.

A few counts support this clonotype. The V gene is TRBV7-2, the J gene TRBJ2-7; D is tentatively TRBD1 or TRBD2 (5 bases each). This CDR3 is built from 15 residues. V lost 4 bases, J lost 1 base, and 14 bases lay in between. Germline values: CDR1 SGHTA, CDR2 FQGNSA. CDR3 DNA: TGTGCCAGCAGCTCGCGGGCAGGGAGATCCTACGAGCAGTACTTC. This sequence encodes CASSSRAGRSYEQYF.